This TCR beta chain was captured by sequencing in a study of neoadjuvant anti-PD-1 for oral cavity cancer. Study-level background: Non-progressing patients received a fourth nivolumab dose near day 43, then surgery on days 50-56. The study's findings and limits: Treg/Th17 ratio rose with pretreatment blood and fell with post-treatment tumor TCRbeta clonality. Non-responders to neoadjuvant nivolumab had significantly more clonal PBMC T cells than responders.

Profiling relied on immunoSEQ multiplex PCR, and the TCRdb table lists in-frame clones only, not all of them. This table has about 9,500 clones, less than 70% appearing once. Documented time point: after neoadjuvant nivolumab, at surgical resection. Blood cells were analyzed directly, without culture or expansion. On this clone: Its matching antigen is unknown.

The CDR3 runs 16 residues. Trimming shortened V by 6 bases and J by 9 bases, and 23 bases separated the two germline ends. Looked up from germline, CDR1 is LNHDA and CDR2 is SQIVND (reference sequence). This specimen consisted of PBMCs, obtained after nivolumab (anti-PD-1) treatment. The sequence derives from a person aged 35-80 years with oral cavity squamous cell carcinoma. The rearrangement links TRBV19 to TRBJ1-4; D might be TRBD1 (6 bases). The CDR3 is CASSLPNSRTVKKLFF. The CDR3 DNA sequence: TGTGCCAGTAGCCTTCCTAATTCAAGGACAGTTAAAAAACTGTTTTTT.